This T cell receptor (beta chain) was recovered during a study of cytomegalovirus exposure and HLA in healthy donors (dated by TCRdb to about 2017). Background for the entire study: An earlier analysis of approximately 640 of the donors reported roughly 300 Gb of sequence data and 100 million to 130 million unique TCR beta sequences from about 180 million T cells. Donor age, sex, ethnicity and CMV serostatus were compiled together with the repertoire data. Using immunosequencing, the study profiled T cell repertoires from fewer than 700 subjects and related those repertoires to cytomegalovirus serostatus. Genome-wide SNP genotypes for about three fifths of the 666 donors were used in a later genetic analysis, which treated that subset as a discovery cohort. Across around 400 genotyped donors of the cohort, an average of roughly 230,000 unique TCR beta nucleotide sequences per donor were sequenced, and roughly 17% of those sequences were non-productive. A later analysis re-analyzed previously published TCR beta repertoires from hundreds of donors and added high-resolution HLA genotyping to study TCR occurrence patterns. In addition to the first cohort of roughly 670 subjects, a separate validation cohort of around 110 different subjects was used. The study combined high-throughput TCR immunosequencing, statistical association of individual TCRs with disease status, and machine learning to predict cytomegalovirus infection status. To decide whether each TCR beta V gene segment behaved as functional or pseudogenic, an earlier analysis of fewer than 750 of the donors relied on high-throughput TCR beta sequencing. Roughly 300 gigabases of sequencing data and approximately 84 million unique TCR sequences were included in an early release covering around 600 HLA-typed donors. Five DR-DQ haplotypes were handled as single units for association and clustering, since linkage in the cohort was strong. Rather than drawing on any new phenotypic data, the later analysis identified candidate immune exposures from TCR beta sequences and the way those sequences occurred across donors. The study was designed to test whether signatures of past pathogen exposure could be identified by cataloging public T cell receptors. Both class I and class II loci were covered by HLA typing, at four-digit resolution. All discovery cohort repertoires had been generated on a single sequencing platform. The number of typed donors differed by locus: about 629-630 for A, B, C, DRB1 and DQB1; roughly 510 for DQA1; 606 for DPA1; and roughly 470 for DPB1. Among the approximately 400 genotyped donors, around 81% belonged to the genetic ancestry cluster associated with self-reported Caucasian donors. Results the study describes overall, beyond this receptor: V-gene and J-gene trimming of TCR beta chains was associated with a missense DCLRE1C variant in a later genetic analysis, and the association was replicated in an independent cohort. Only TCR beta chains were sequenced in this cohort, and the absence of alpha or paired-chain data limited detectable features. A few of the identified cytomegalovirus-associated TCR beta chains were confirmed in vitro to be specific for cytomegalovirus antigens. In the study, about 150 TCR beta chains were listed as associated with cytomegalovirus. At a false discovery rate of 0.05, a later analysis linked some 17,000 TCR beta sequences to specific HLA alleles. When HLA alleles, especially DR and DQ, strongly co-occurred, attributing TCR associations to individual alleles was difficult. According to a later genetic analysis, donors in an Asian-associated ancestry cluster had fewer N-insertions in productive TCRs than the roughly 700-donor mean. In an earlier analysis of fewer than 750 of the donors, most TCR beta V segments were observed in productive rearrangements about 90% or about 30% of the time, broadly matching IMGT annotations. Because HLA typing was unavailable for some donors at each locus, only the typed subset was used in association tests. Sequencing depth was assumed to be roughly uniform across donors in the presence/absence analyses, though that assumption may not hold. Most CMV-associated TCR beta chains appeared to be HLA-restricted in a later analysis, and the HLA associations seemed to be driven largely by CMV exposure. A later analysis found that HLA-associated TCR beta chains were more clonally expanded and had lower generation probabilities than equally common non-associated chains. Most TCR sequences were seen in very few donors, while some public TCRs were found in many individuals. In a later analysis, several top co-occurrence clusters were reported to appear linked to parvovirus B19, influenza, CMV and Epstein-Barr virus. CMV serostatus was the only immune exposure information available for the cohort. The 87-base-pair reads could not distinguish some IMGT-functional V segments, including TRBV6-2 and TRBV6-3, so those segments were excluded. Around 16 rarely observed V segments, including chromosome 9 orphons, were excluded from the earlier analysis of several hundred of the donors because counts were too low. In a later analysis, the rate of TCR association differed among HLA loci, with DRB1 alleles having the most associated TCRs and HLA-C alleles having the fewest. In both the original and validation cohorts, the classifier was reported to diagnose cytomegalovirus status with high specificity and sensitivity. According to the authors, the approach could potentially be generalized to other disease states and immunological phenotypes. A cluster of highly shared sequence variants was judged likely to be a technical artifact of the sequencing pipeline. A further reported finding was that TCR beta sequences accurately predicted the HLA-A and HLA-B alleles for most subjects in the first cohort. Linkage disequilibrium might explain the correlated functional status among segregating V segments, but an unknown experimental factor could not be ruled out.

On this clone itself: Its antigen is currently not known. No much larger clone exists at a distance of one base, and base qualities are not known.

The cohort was made up of 500 to 850 healthy bone marrow donors. At the time of sampling, every cohort member was nominally healthy, though immune exposures that went unrecorded were likely present. The donor tested CMV seropositive, placing the donor among the roughly 270 seropositive members of the cohort. Every donor gave a peripheral blood sample, and the peripheral blood mononuclear cells from that sample were used for TCR beta sequencing. The Qiagen DNeasy Blood Extraction Kit was used to extract genomic DNA from the blood cell samples. The library was made by the immunoSEQ multiplex PCR assay. A mixture of 60 forward primers for TCR Vbeta segments and 13 reverse primers for TCR Jbeta segments was used in the multiplex PCR. The CDR3 region of rearranged TCR beta genes was amplified from genomic DNA by a multiplex PCR assay. The amplified TCR beta libraries were sequenced on the Illumina HiSeq System as 87-base-pair reads. Turning to the authors' computational methods: A later analysis counted about 80 million unique TCR beta chains across the roughly 700 repertoires, and 9.5 million to 11 million of these chains were shared by at least two donors. To remove PCR and sequencing errors, raw reads were error-corrected and collapsed into unique sequences using a nearest-neighbor algorithm that merged closely related sequences. To assign V, D and J gene segments, CDR3 sequences were aligned to IMGT reference sequences. Each retained sequence needed at least a six-nucleotide match to both a V gene segment and a J gene segment. A rearrangement counted as productive if the CDR3 had no stop codons and remained in frame with V and J, and every other rearrangement counted as non-productive. Following IMGT convention, CDR3 was defined as the stretch from the second conserved V-encoded cysteine up to the conserved J-encoded phenylalanine. Sequences without an unambiguous match to a single V gene segment were excluded from the earlier analysis of approximately 560 of the donors. An earlier analysis of over 450 of the donors classified V segments as functional when productive rearrangements were above 56.7% and as segregating when the standard deviation between donors was above 5%. A statistical classification framework was built for diagnosing cytomegalovirus status from the catalog of TCR beta chain sequences. A later analysis assigned V and J genes by comparing TCR nucleotide sequences with IMGT/GENE-DB human TR gene sequences. A later analysis assigned CDR3 sequences and most-parsimonious VDJ recombination scenarios with the TCRdist pipeline. In a later analysis, each TCR beta chain was defined by its CDR3 amino acid sequence together with its V-gene family, and reads without a unique V-gene family were excluded. A later analysis removed over 500 highly shared, low-generation-probability nucleotide sequences to deal with suspected cross-contamination and a sequencing artifact. For each public chain, a later analysis derived a clonal expansion index from normalized ranks of inferred template counts within each repertoire. A later analysis computed generation probabilities with a VDJ recombination model fitted to out-of-frame rearrangements, and checked the results against IGoR. In a later analysis, hypergeometric tests were used to score TCR-TCR, TCR-HLA and TCR-CMV co-occurrence, with a repertoire-size bias correction applied to TCR pairs. To estimate false discovery rates, a later analysis permuted the HLA or CMV assignments 20 times. In a later analysis, co-occurring TCRs were grouped using DBSCAN, and TCRdist sequence similarity was added for clustering within HLA-allele-positive subsets. Repertoires with fewer than 30,000 or more than 120,000 public chains, plus five repertoires with anomalous nucleotide sharing, were excluded from co-occurrence clustering. As stored in TCRdb, this immuneACCESS dataset retains in-frame rearrangements with V and J assigned. A fraction of the clones does not appear; measured against another copy, unresolved V genes explain less than half of the discrepancy, and the remainder lacks a known reason. From that table come the V and J calls and clone size; the DNA was used to work out D and trimming. For this sample the table gives some 200,000 clones, of which 70% were detected only once. 2.6% of the sample goes to the ten largest clones.

V is cut back by 5 bases and J by 1 base, with 4 bases in the junction unmatched. The CDR3 covers 16 residues, taking in both the cysteine and the phenylalanine. Only CDR3 DNA remains: 48 bases, in frame from the first base. The germline V gene (reference sequence) gives CDR1 as MNHNY and CDR2 as SVGAGI. The chain is assembled from TRBV6-6 and TRBJ2-6, and 8 junctional nucleotides match TRBD2. This TCR was recovered from a man aged 35 to 55 in good health and CMV-seropositive. Sequenced material: PBMCs. Here the CDR3 is given as CASSPPGGSGANVLTF. The nucleotide sequence reads TGTGCCAGCAGTCCCCCGGGGGGGTCTGGGGCCAACGTCCTGACTTTC.